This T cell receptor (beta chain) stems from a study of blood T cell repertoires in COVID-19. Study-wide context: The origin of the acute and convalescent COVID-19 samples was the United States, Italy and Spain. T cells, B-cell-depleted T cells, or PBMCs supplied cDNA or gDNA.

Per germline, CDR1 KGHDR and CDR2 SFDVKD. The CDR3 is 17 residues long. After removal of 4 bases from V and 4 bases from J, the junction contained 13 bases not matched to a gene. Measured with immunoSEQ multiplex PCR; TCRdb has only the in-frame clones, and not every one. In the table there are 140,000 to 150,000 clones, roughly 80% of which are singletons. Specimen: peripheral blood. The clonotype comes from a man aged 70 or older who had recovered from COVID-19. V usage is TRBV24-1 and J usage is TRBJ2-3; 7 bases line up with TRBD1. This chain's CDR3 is CATSEVTEGASSDTQYF. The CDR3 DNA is TGTGCCACCAGTGAGGTGACAGAGGGGGCTAGCTCAGATACGCAGTATTTT.